The rows below give T cell receptor beta chains drawn from one sample of a study of T cell responses to AZD1222 COVID-19 vaccine. The protocol was immunoSEQ multiplex PCR, while the TCRdb copy is restricted to in-frame clones and leaves out a portion. The repertoire holds 130,000 to 150,000 clones, about 82% seen once, with about 4.8% in the top ten. The sample was peripheral blood, taken 28 days after the second AZD1222 dose. The source is an adult who received the AZD1222 COVID-19 vaccine. Each CDR3 is given with its conserved first and last residue. Each record gives: J gene, V gene, clone size, D gene, CDR3 DNA, CDR3 protein. D genes are given only for firm matches. For some rows the clone size is stated as once, few or many, or as a class when expanded; others skip it.

j_call: TRBJ1-4; v_call: TRBV5-1; clone_size: once; d_call: NA; cdr3_nt: TGCGCCAGCAGCCCCTTAACAGGGCAGGGGGAAAAACTGTTTTTT; cdr3_aa: CASSPLTGQGEKLFF
j_call: TRBJ2-7; v_call: TRBV19; clone_size: NA; d_call: NA; cdr3_nt: TGTGCCAGTAGTACCTCAAGGACAGACTACGAGCAGTACTTC; cdr3_aa: CASSTSRTDYEQYF
j_call: TRBJ1-2; v_call: TRBV5-1; clone_size: NA; d_call: NA; cdr3_nt: TGCGCCAGCAGCTTGACATCAGGGAACTATGGCTACACCTTC; cdr3_aa: CASSLTSGNYGYTF
j_call: TRBJ2-7; v_call: TRBV28; clone_size: NA; d_call: TRBD1; cdr3_nt: TGTGCCAGCAGTTTGGGCCGGGACAGGAGCTCCTACGAGCAGTACTTC; cdr3_aa: CASSLGRDRSSYEQYF
j_call: TRBJ2-3; v_call: TRBV15; clone_size: NA; d_call: NA; cdr3_nt: TGTGCCACCAGTCAGACAGCGAGTAGCACAGATACGCAGTATTTT; cdr3_aa: CATSQTASSTDTQYF
j_call: TRBJ2-1; v_call: TRBV7-6; clone_size: NA; d_call: NA; cdr3_nt: TGTGCCAGCAGCGCCGGGATTAACTCCTACAATGAGCAGTTCTTC; cdr3_aa: CASSAGINSYNEQFF
j_call: TRBJ1-2; v_call: TRBV14; clone_size: NA; d_call: NA; cdr3_nt: TGTGCCAGCAGCCCAGGACCACGGGGCGGCTACACCTTC; cdr3_aa: CASSPGPRGGYTF
j_call: TRBJ1-1; v_call: TRBV3-1/TRBV3-2; clone_size: NA; d_call: TRBD1; cdr3_nt: TGTGCCAGCAGCCAACCACAGGGGTACGGGAGTGCTTTCTTT; cdr3_aa: CASSQPQGYGSAFF
j_call: TRBJ1-1; v_call: TRBV19; clone_size: NA; d_call: NA; cdr3_nt: TGTGCCAGCCGCGAGGGCGTGGGCACTGAAGCTTTCTTT; cdr3_aa: CASREGVGTEAFF
j_call: TRBJ2-2; v_call: TRBV9; clone_size: NA; d_call: NA; cdr3_nt: TGTGCCAGCAGCCCTACGCACGTCCCCACGTCCAACACCGGGGAGCTGTTTTTT; cdr3_aa: CASSPTHVPTSNTGELFF
j_call: TRBJ1-3; v_call: TRBV6-6; clone_size: NA; d_call: TRBD1; cdr3_nt: TGTGCCAGCATGGGGGACAGCAGAAACACCATATATTTT; cdr3_aa: CASMGDSRNTIYF
j_call: TRBJ2-1; v_call: TRBV18; clone_size: NA; d_call: NA; cdr3_nt: TGTGCCAGCTCACCGGGGAGTTGGGTGGGCAATGAGCAGTTCTTC; cdr3_aa: CASSPGSWVGNEQFF
j_call: TRBJ2-4; v_call: TRBV9; clone_size: NA; d_call: NA; cdr3_nt: TGTGCCAGCAGCGTAGGAGTTACAGCCAAAAACATTCAGTACTTC; cdr3_aa: CASSVGVTAKNIQYF
j_call: TRBJ2-7; v_call: TRBV2; clone_size: NA; d_call: NA; cdr3_nt: TGTGCCAGCAAGCAGGGAGAAAATGTTGGGCAGTACTTC; cdr3_aa: CASKQGENVGQYF
j_call: TRBJ2-6; v_call: TRBV5-1; clone_size: few; d_call: NA; cdr3_nt: TGCGCCAGCAGCTTGGCCGTTGGGGCCAACGTCCTGACTTTC; cdr3_aa: CASSLAVGANVLTF
j_call: TRBJ2-7; v_call: TRBV4-2; clone_size: NA; d_call: NA; cdr3_nt: TGTGCCAGCAGCCAAGGTCTCTCCTACGAGCAGTACTTC; cdr3_aa: CASSQGLSYEQYF
j_call: TRBJ2-2; v_call: TRBV7-2; clone_size: NA; d_call: NA; cdr3_nt: TGTGCCAGCAGCCCCAACGGGCTGGGCACCGGGGAGCTGTTTTTT; cdr3_aa: CASSPNGLGTGELFF
j_call: TRBJ1-1; v_call: TRBV28; clone_size: NA; d_call: NA; cdr3_nt: TGTGCCAGCAGTGAGGAGCGGGCTGAAGCTTTCTTT; cdr3_aa: CASSEERAEAFF
j_call: TRBJ2-1; v_call: TRBV4-1; clone_size: NA; d_call: TRBD2; cdr3_nt: TGCGCCAGCAGCCAACTAGCGGGGGGGCTGGTCAATGAGCAGTTCTTC; cdr3_aa: CASSQLAGGLVNEQFF
j_call: TRBJ2-3; v_call: TRBV6-5; clone_size: NA; d_call: TRBD1; cdr3_nt: TGTGCCAGCAGTCAACGTGGACAGGGAACAGATACGCAGTATTTT; cdr3_aa: CASSQRGQGTDTQYF
j_call: TRBJ1-1; v_call: TRBV2; clone_size: once; d_call: NA; cdr3_nt: TGTGCCAGCAGGGGTAATACTGAAGCTTTCTTT; cdr3_aa: CASRGNTEAFF
j_call: TRBJ1-4; v_call: TRBV28; clone_size: NA; d_call: NA; cdr3_nt: TGTGCCAGCAGGGAACAGGGAGGAGGGGAAAAACTGTTTTTT; cdr3_aa: CASREQGGGEKLFF
j_call: TRBJ1-2; v_call: TRBV28; clone_size: NA; d_call: NA; cdr3_nt: TGTGCCAGCAGTTTAATAATGGGGGGAGGCTACACCTTC; cdr3_aa: CASSLIMGGGYTF
j_call: TRBJ2-3; v_call: TRBV2; clone_size: NA; d_call: NA; cdr3_nt: TGTGCCAGCAGCGTCGTAGAAGATACGCAGTATTTT; cdr3_aa: CASSVVEDTQYF
j_call: TRBJ2-5; v_call: TRBV28; clone_size: NA; d_call: NA; cdr3_nt: TGTGCCAGCAGTTTAATGTCCCGGACCCTTGGAAAGGAGACCCAGTACTTC; cdr3_aa: CASSLMSRTLGKETQYF
j_call: TRBJ2-5; v_call: TRBV11-2; clone_size: NA; d_call: NA; cdr3_nt: TGTGCCAGCAGCGAAAGAACCCCAGAGACCCAGTACTTC; cdr3_aa: CASSERTPETQYF
j_call: TRBJ1-5; v_call: TRBV18; clone_size: NA; d_call: TRBD1; cdr3_nt: TGTGCCAGCTCCCGACAGGGGGCTGATCAGCCCCAGCATTTT; cdr3_aa: CASSRQGADQPQHF
j_call: TRBJ2-7; v_call: TRBV3-1/TRBV3-2; clone_size: NA; d_call: NA; cdr3_nt: TGTGCCAGCAGCCCTCTGGCAACCTACGAGCAGTACTTC; cdr3_aa: CASSPLATYEQYF
j_call: TRBJ1-3; v_call: TRBV10-3; clone_size: NA; d_call: TRBD1; cdr3_nt: TGTGCCAGTCCCGGGACAGGATTGAGCTCTGGAAACACCATATATTTT; cdr3_aa: CASPGTGLSSGNTIYF
j_call: TRBJ1-2; v_call: TRBV5-6; clone_size: NA; d_call: TRBD1; cdr3_nt: TGTGCCAGCAGCTCACGGGACAGGGGAGACTACACCTTC; cdr3_aa: CASSSRDRGDYTF
j_call: TRBJ1-6; v_call: TRBV30; clone_size: NA; d_call: NA; cdr3_nt: TGTGCCTGGAGTCCCGTTAATTCACCCCTCCACTTT; cdr3_aa: CAWSPVNSPLHF
j_call: TRBJ1-3; v_call: TRBV4-1; clone_size: once; d_call: TRBD1; cdr3_nt: TGCGCCAGCAGCCAGGACAGGGGGCCTGGAAACACCATATATTTT; cdr3_aa: CASSQDRGPGNTIYF
j_call: TRBJ1-4; v_call: TRBV19; clone_size: NA; d_call: NA; cdr3_nt: TGTGCCAGTAGTATATGGGAGTGGGACGGACTAAGCGAAAAACTGTTTTTT; cdr3_aa: CASSIWEWDGLSEKLFF